These 20 T cell receptor beta chains came from one sample sequenced in a study of shared clonotypes between healthy human individuals. The repertoire was sequenced with immunoSEQ multiplex PCR; TCRdb's copy has only in-frame clones and lacks some. Of about 680,000 clones detected, 92% appear once; the ten largest clones hold roughly 24%. Naive CD8 cells, CD45RO-negative and positively selected for CCR7, excluded terminally differentiated effector memory CD45RA+ cells. Sequencing was performed on naive CD8+ T cells sorted from blood. The receptor set was obtained from a young man in good health.

CDR3 nucleotide sequence: TGTGCCAGCAGCCTTCATCCCTACGAGCAGTACTTC. Protein product: CASSLHPYEQYF. This chain connects TRBV7-9 to TRBJ2-7; the D is unclear. This CDR3 has 12 amino acids. V was shortened by 5 bases and J by 2 bases, with 7 bases between the two germline ends. Germline CDR1 and CDR2: SEHNR and FQNEAQ (reference sequence).

The genes are TRBV11-2 and TRBJ2-7; perhaps D is TRBD1 or TRBD2 (5 bases each). Germline CDR1 reads SGHAT; CDR2 reads FQNNGV. The V and J ends lost 11 bases and 1 base respectively, with 15 bases between them. The CDR3 has 13 amino acids. CDR3 nucleotides: TGTGCCTACAACCCGGGACCTTCCTACGAGCAGTACTTC. Translated, it gives CAYNPGPSYEQYF.

This chain uses TRBV28 with TRBJ2-7; TRBD1 might be the D (6 bases). Per the germline V gene, CDR1 is MDHEN and CDR2 is SYDVKM. CDR3 length equals 12 residues. Trimming took 9 bases from V and 3 from J, leaving 12 bases between them. CDR3: CASRDNGYEQYF. In DNA form, the CDR3 reads TGTGCCAGTAGGGACAATGGCTACGAGCAGTACTTC. The full variable domain, with the rest looked up from reference TRBV28 and TRBJ2-7, is DVKVTQSSRYLVKRTGEKVFLECVQDMDHENMFWYRQDPGLGLRLIYFSYDVKMKEKGDIPEGYSVSREKKERFSLILESASTNQTSMYLCASRDNGYEQYFGPGTRLTVT.

This clone has only one observation. The chain couples TRBV11-3 to TRBJ2-1, with a tentative D call TRBD2 (6 bases). The CDR3 loop spans 13 amino acids. V lost 1 base to trimming and J lost 9 bases, with 10 bases between them. CDR1 and CDR2 from the germline V gene are SGHNT and YENEEA. The CDR3 loop reads CASSLGTAGEQFF. CDR3 bases: TGTGCCAGCAGCTTAGGCACAGCGGGTGAGCAGTTCTTC.

The chain joins TRBV4-2 to TRBJ2-6; D not certain. The CDR3 consists of 18 residues. Germline values: CDR1 LGHNA, CDR2 YNFKEQ. Trimming pared 5 bases from V and 5 bases from J, leaving 22 bases between. CDR3 region: CASSAVTKGYSRANVLTF. The CDR3 DNA reads TGTGCCAGCAGCGCGGTAACCAAAGGTTACAGTCGGGCCAACGTCCTGACTTTC.

The chain couples TRBV5-1 to TRBJ2-5; D call uncertain. CDR3 length equals 15 residues. Germline V lookup: CDR1 SGHRS, CDR2 YFSETQ. V was trimmed by 0 bases and J by 0 bases, leaving 9 bases between them. CDR3 bases: TGCGCCAGCAGCTTGGAGGGTGGCTACCAAGAGACCCAGTACTTC. Its translation is CASSLEGGYQETQYF.

The chain joins TRBV7-9 to TRBJ1-3; D is ambiguous. The CDR3 is made up of 17 amino acids. Germline values: CDR1 SEHNR, CDR2 FQNEAQ (reference sequence). V was clipped by 1 base and J by 3 bases, with 16 bases between them. This CDR3 reads CASSLVGSREYGNTIYF. DNA of the CDR3: TGTGCCAGCAGCTTAGTGGGGTCCCGGGAATATGGAAACACCATATATTTT.

J is TRBJ2-1 and V is TRBV27; 13 bases are shared with TRBD2. The germline CDR1 and CDR2 sequences are MNHEY and SMNVEV (reference sequence). V lost 3 bases, J lost 2 bases, and 7 bases stayed unmatched. The CDR3 covers 18 residues. CDR3 nucleotide sequence: TGTGCCAGCAGTTTCGGGACTAGCGGGGTATTGACCTACAATGAGCAGTTCTTC. Translated: CASSFGTSGVLTYNEQFF.

The chain is built from TRBV29-1 and TRBJ2-5; the D is unclear. Germline-derived CDR1 and CDR2 are SQVTM and ANQGSEA. The CDR3 contains 12 residues. The V end was cut by 2 bases, the J end by 4 bases, with 8 bases between. The CDR3 loop is CSVESARETQYF. CDR3 nucleotides: TGCAGCGTTGAATCAGCCAGAGAGACCCAGTACTTC.

DNA for the CDR3: TGTGCCAGCAGTTGGGGGTGGGTCACCGGGGAGCTGTTTTTT. Its protein product is CASSWGWVTGELFF. The J gene is TRBJ2-2, the V gene TRBV5-5; the D gene could be TRBD1 or TRBD2 (5 bases each). This CDR3 is built from 14 residues. From germline, CDR1 is SGHKS and CDR2 YYEKEE (reference sequence). V lost 5 bases and J lost 4, with 12 bases in between.

This sequence joins TRBV28 and TRBJ1-3; TRBD1 matches 8 bases. CDR1 MDHEN and CDR2 SYDVKM come from the germline V gene. This CDR3 spans 14 amino acids. V shed 5 bases, J shed 4 bases, and the junction held 4 bases outside the gene matches. The CDR3 coding sequence is TGTGCCAGCAGTGACGGGACAGGCGGAAACACCATATATTTT. Translation gives CASSDGTGGNTIYF.

This chain connects TRBV7-8 to TRBJ2-7, with D unclear. Germline lookup yields CDR1 SGHVS and CDR2 FQNEAQ. V was cut by 2 bases and J by 0 bases, with 8 bases left in between. The CDR3 extends over 14 amino acids. The CDR3 is CASSLQSFSYEQYF. The CDR3 DNA is TGTGCCAGCAGCTTACAAAGTTTCTCCTACGAGCAGTACTTC.

This chain joins TRBV7-9 and TRBJ2-5; a possible D gene is TRBD2 (6 bases). CDR1 is SEHNR, CDR2 FQNEAQ, per germline (reference sequence). CDR3 size: 15 residues. Trimming shortened V by 1 base and J by 4 bases, and 13 bases separated the two germline ends. CDR3 loop: CASSLEAGRRETQYF. The CDR3 DNA sequence: TGTGCCAGCAGCTTAGAGGCAGGGAGGCGAGAGACCCAGTACTTC.

The chain couples TRBV13 to TRBJ2-7; D is possibly TRBD1 (5 bases). This CDR3 is built from 13 residues. The V and J ends lost 3 bases and 3 bases respectively, with 9 bases between them. The germline CDR1 and CDR2 sequences are PRHDT and FYEKMQ (reference sequence). CDR3 sequence: CASSFGRGYEQYF. CDR3 sequence (DNA): TGTGCCAGCAGCTTTGGTAGGGGCTACGAGCAGTACTTC.

The V gene is TRBV9, the J gene TRBJ2-2; maybe TRBD2 (6 bases). V gave up 5 bases and J gave up 6 bases, with 11 bases separating them. There are 13 residues in the CDR3. Germline V gene sequence: CDR1 SGDLS, CDR2 YYNGEE. CDR3 in amino acids: CASRSGPAGELFF. The CDR3 bases are TGTGCCAGCAGGAGCGGGCCCGCCGGGGAGCTGTTTTTT.

The CDR3 reads CASSSSGVSYNEQFF. The CDR3 DNA sequence: TGCGCCAGCAGCTCTAGCGGAGTCTCCTACAATGAGCAGTTCTTC. The chain carries TRBV5-1 and TRBJ2-1; 7 bases agree with TRBD2. This CDR3 comprises 15 residues. Germline V gene sequence: CDR1 SGHRS, CDR2 YFSETQ. V lost 3 bases and J lost 0; bases outside the gene matches: 3. Using reference TRBV5-1 and TRBJ2-1 for the parts outside the CDR3, the full variable domain is KAGVTQTPRYLIKTRGQQVTLSCSPISGHRSVSWYQQTPGQGLQFLFEYFSETQRNKGNFPGRFSGRQFSNSRSEMNVSTLELGDSALYLCASSSSGVSYNEQFFGPGTRLTVL.

This CDR3 is CASGDGGSGANVLTF. In DNA, the CDR3 is TGTGCCAGCGGGGACGGAGGCTCTGGGGCCAACGTCCTGACTTTC. This chain uses TRBV6-1 with TRBJ2-6; D may be TRBD1 or TRBD2 (5 bases each). Germline CDR1 and CDR2: MNHNS and SASEGT. V lost 8 bases, J lost 0 bases, and 11 bases lay in between. The CDR3 sequence is 15 residues long.

The rearrangement links TRBV27 to TRBJ2-1, with D maybe TRBD1 (5 bases). This CDR3 is built from 15 residues. The germline V gene has CDR1 MNHEY and CDR2 SMNVEV (reference sequence). V was trimmed by 6 bases and J by 8 bases, leaving 20 bases between them. The CDR3 sequence: CASSPSRAVHHEQFF. CDR3 in DNA: TGTGCCAGCAGCCCCTCCAGGGCGGTACACCATGAGCAGTTCTTC.

The genes are TRBV5-5 and TRBJ1-1; tentatively, D is TRBD1 (5 bases). Germline lookup yields CDR1 SGHKS and CDR2 YYEKEE (reference sequence). V lost 0 bases and J lost 5, with 14 bases in between. CDR3 length: 15 amino acids. Here the CDR3 DNA reads TGTGCCAGCAGCTTGGCCGTGGGCAGGGTTACTGAAGCTTTCTTT. Translating it yields CASSLAVGRVTEAFF.

The chain combines TRBV29-1 with TRBJ2-2, with D tentatively TRBD1 or TRBD2 (5 bases each). This CDR3 is 13 amino acids long. Germline V gene sequence: CDR1 SQVTM, CDR2 ANQGSEA. V was trimmed by 7 bases and J by 2 bases, leaving 11 bases between them. CDR3 protein: CSARGANTGELFF. Here the CDR3 DNA reads TGCAGCGCCCGGGGCGCTAACACCGGGGAGCTGTTTTTT.